The 2 T cell receptor beta chains presented below share a single source sample, sequenced in a study of immune evolution from preneoplasia to lung adenocarcinoma. Clones were read by immunoSEQ multiplex PCR, and TCRdb kept only the in-frame ones, dropping some. This sample has a few thousand clones; 83% occur once, and the top ten carry around 8.5%. Source material: FFPE adjacent normal lung tissue. These receptors came from a person aged 70 to 85 with lung adenocarcinoma.

This clone was seen a few times. This chain connects TRBV5-6 to TRBJ2-5, with unresolved D. The germline CDR1 and CDR2 sequences are SGHDT and YYEEEE. CDR3 size: 14 residues. Deletions cut 0 bases from V and 6 bases from J, with 12 bases between. CDR3 in DNA: TGTGCCAGCAGCTTGGCCGCGAGTAAAAAGACCCAGTACTTC. Amino acids: CASSLAASKKTQYF.

The rearrangement uses TRBV30 and TRBJ1-5; D possibly corresponds to TRBD1 (5 bases). This CDR3 has 14 residues. V lost 2 bases to trimming and J lost 7 bases, with 15 bases between them. In germline, CDR1 is GTSNPN, CDR2 SVGIG (reference sequence). CDR3 sequence (DNA): TGTGCCTGGAGTCTCGGACAACCAGAACAGCCCCAGCATTTT. Amino acid sequence: CAWSLGQPEQPQHF.